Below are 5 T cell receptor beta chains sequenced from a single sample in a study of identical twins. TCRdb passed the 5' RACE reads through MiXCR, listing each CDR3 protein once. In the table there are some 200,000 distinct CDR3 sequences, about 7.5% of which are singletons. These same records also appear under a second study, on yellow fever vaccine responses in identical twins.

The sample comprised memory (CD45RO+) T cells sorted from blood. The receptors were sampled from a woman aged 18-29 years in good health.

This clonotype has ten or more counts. Here the CDR3 DNA reads TGCGCCAGCAGCTTGGACGCTCCTTCCATCGGAACTGAAGCTTTCTTT. Translated, it gives CASSLDAPSIGTEAFF. This chain joins TRBV5-1 and TRBJ1-1; D remains unclear. Germline V gene data show CDR1 as SGHRS and CDR2 as YFSETQ. The CDR3 sequence is 16 residues long. Trimming took 0 bases from V and 5 from J, leaving 17 bases between them.

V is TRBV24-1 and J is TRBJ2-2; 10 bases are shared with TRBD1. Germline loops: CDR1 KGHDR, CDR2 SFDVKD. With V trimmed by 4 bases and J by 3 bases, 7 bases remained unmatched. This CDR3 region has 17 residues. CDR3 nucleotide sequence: TGTGCCACCAGTGACCCCCGGACAGGGGGGGACACCGGGGAGCTGTTTTTT. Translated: CATSDPRTGGDTGELFF.

The CDR3 region has the DNA TGCGCCAGCAGCTTGGCCCTGAACATGAACACTGAAGCTTTCTTT. The encoded protein is CASSLALNMNTEAFF. The chain joins TRBV5-1 to TRBJ1-1, with no clear D. The V gene's germline CDR1 is SGHRS and CDR2 YFSETQ. Trimming shortened V by 0 bases and J by 0 bases, and 9 bases separated the two germline ends. CDR3 length: 15 residues.

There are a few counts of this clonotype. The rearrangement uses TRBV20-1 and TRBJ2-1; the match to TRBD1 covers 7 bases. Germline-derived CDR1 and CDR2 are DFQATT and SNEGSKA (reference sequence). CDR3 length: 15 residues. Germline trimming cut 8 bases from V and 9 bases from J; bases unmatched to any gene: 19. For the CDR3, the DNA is TGCAGTACCACTTGGGGACAGAGTTCCCGGGGTGAGCAGTTCTTC. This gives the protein CSTTWGQSSRGEQFF.

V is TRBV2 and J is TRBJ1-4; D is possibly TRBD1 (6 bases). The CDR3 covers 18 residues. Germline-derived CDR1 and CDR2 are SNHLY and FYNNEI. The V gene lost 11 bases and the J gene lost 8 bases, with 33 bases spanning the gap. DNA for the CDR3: TGTGCCTTCAGTTTAATCCCCAGCAACAGGGCGTCGAACGAAAAACTGTTTTTT. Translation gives CAFSLIPSNRASNEKLFF. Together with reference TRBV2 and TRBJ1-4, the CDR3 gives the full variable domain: EPEVTQTPSHQVTQMGQEVILRCVPISNHLYFYWYRQILGQKVEFLVSFYNNEISEKSEIFDDQFSVERPDGSNFTLKIRSTKLEDSAMYFCAFSLIPSNRASNEKLFFGSGTQLSVL.